These T cell receptor beta chains were read from a single sample in a study of blood T cell repertoires in COVID-19. Sequenced by immunoSEQ multiplex PCR; TCRdb stores in-frame clones only, minus some. The table includes roughly 440,000 clones, around 88% detected once. Sequencing was performed on peripheral blood. The source of these receptors is a woman between 45 and 60 years old with COVID-19, enrolled during active disease. The CDR3 runs from the conserved cysteine through the conserved F or W.

TRBV5-4	CASSLAVGTYGYTF
TRBV19	CASSTDSRAYEQYF
TRBV5-1	CASSLVNEQYF
TRBV9	CASQLGTGEEKLFF
TRBV11-1	CASSFRGGGDYNEQFF
TRBV2	CASRDSLNYGYTF
TRBV30	CACRVAGGHYEQYF
TRBV5-1	CASSLGQTNTEAFF
TRBV15	CATSRELAKNNEQFF
TRBV27	CASSFGTGVEQYF
TRBV19	CASSMALTGANTEAFF
TRBV7-3	CASSQGSGAKTQYF
TRBV7-9	CASSLYDTGFSGNTIYF
TRBV2	CASSKASGGAADTQYF
TRBV6-6	CASSYQEGGEAFF
TRBV5-8	CASSSFSGTGFGTDTQYF
TRBV5-6	CASSFRSGAYNEQFF
TRBV3-1/TRBV3-2	CASSQEVTPLSNGYTF
TRBV5-1	CASRQTSGGPELFF
TRBV4-1	CASSQEGGAVRETQYF
TRBV13	CASSIRGSSTDTQYF
TRBV7-6	CASSLGGQGTSGNTIYF
TRBV5-8	CASSPGLAAIYEQYF
TRBV7-2	CASSLALGGAEAFF
TRBV5-1	CASSLGLVGNEQFF
TRBV5-1	CASSRRGGDGDTQYF
TRBV7-2	CASSQGGGIMGYEQYF
TRBV7-9	CASSPSRSGLATDEQYF
TRBV12-3/TRBV12-4	CASSATGFQPQHF
TRBV27	CASSSLSGSYGYTF
TRBV12-3/TRBV12-4	CASSFAGNYGYTF
TRBV9	CASSPGSDSNNEQFF
TRBV10-2	CASRGLAGEQFF
TRBV5-1	CASSPTGVLYGYTF
TRBV10-2	CASRPGQSNQPQHF
TRBV11-2	CASSFSTGASYGYTF
TRBV27	CASSVGDRGHPLDYGYTF
TRBV2	CASIRVSEQYF